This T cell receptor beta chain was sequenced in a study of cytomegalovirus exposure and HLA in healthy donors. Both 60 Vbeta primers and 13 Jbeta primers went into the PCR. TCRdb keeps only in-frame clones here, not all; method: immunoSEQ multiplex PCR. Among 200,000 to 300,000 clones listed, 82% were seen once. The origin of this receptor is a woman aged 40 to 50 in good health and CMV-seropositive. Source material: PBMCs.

CDR3 DNA sequence: TGCGCCAGCAGCTTGGTGCGCGGGAACTACGAGCAGTACTTC. It translates to CASSLVRGNYEQYF. The chain links TRBV5-1 to TRBJ2-7, with D possibly matching TRBD2 (6 bases). CDR1 and CDR2 from the germline V gene are SGHRS and YFSETQ. The CDR3 totals 14 residues. With 0 bases removed from V and 3 bases from J, the gap between germline ends came to 10 bases.